This T cell receptor beta chain appears in the sequencing data of a study of blood T cell repertoires in COVID-19. Study summary: Some COVID-19 samples were acute and others convalescent; all came from the United States, Italy and Spain. Sources were T cells, B-cell-depleted T cells, or PBMCs; the material itself was cDNA or gDNA.

This CDR3 region has 14 residues. Germline loops: CDR1 DFQATT, CDR2 SNEGSKA (reference sequence). V lost 3 bases, J lost 7 bases, and 19 bases lay in between. Original methodology: By means of reference gene primer amplification, nucleated cell counts were estimated. Some clones are missing from TCRdb's copy, which holds only in-frame ones; the method was immunoSEQ multiplex PCR. The V and J calls and the clone size are those of that table, but D and trimming were determined from the DNA. The table includes approximately 230,000 clones, around 90% detected once. The study assigned cohorts using participant-reported clinical history.

This chain joins TRBV20-1 and TRBJ2-7; D possibly corresponds to TRBD1 (5 bases). The TCR comes from a woman between 50 and 59 years old with acute COVID-19. Sequenced material: PBMCs or T cells enriched from blood (not recorded which). The CDR3 nucleotides read TGCAGTGCTAGTGCGTGGGGCCCCAGCCGGGAGCAGTACTTC. Translating gives CSASAWGPSREQYF.